Listed below are T cell receptor beta chains from one sample, sequenced in a study of T cells in Graves' hyperthyroidism and ophthalmopathy. A single record per CDR3 protein comes from TCRdb applying MiXCR to the multiplex PCR reads. The sample records about 420,000 distinct CDR3 sequences, about 15% being singletons. Material: blood. The receptors shown here come from a young woman with Graves' hyperthyroidism. Both conserved end residues are part of each CDR3. D genes are given only for firm matches.

CDR3 protein: CASSQDADFRYF
J gene: TRBJ2-4
V gene: TRBV3-1
D gene: .

CDR3 protein: CASSSIQGPKEKLFF
J gene: TRBJ1-4
V gene: TRBV28
D gene: .

CDR3 protein: CASSSGIVPATNEKLFF
J gene: TRBJ1-4
V gene: TRBV5-1
D gene: .

CDR3 protein: CASSFVSNTDTQYF
J gene: TRBJ2-3
V gene: TRBV12-3/TRBV12-4
D gene: .

CDR3 protein: CASSLPREYKNIQYF
J gene: TRBJ2-4
V gene: TRBV28
D gene: .

CDR3 protein: CSVPHTGFVDNEQFF
J gene: TRBJ2-1
V gene: TRBV29-1
D gene: .

CDR3 protein: CASTYEGGNTEAFF
J gene: TRBJ1-1
V gene: TRBV7-3
D gene: .

CDR3 protein: CASSLDGSGVQETQYF
J gene: TRBJ2-5
V gene: TRBV5-1
D gene: TRBD2

CDR3 protein: CASSQQRGGPTDTQYF
J gene: TRBJ2-3
V gene: TRBV5-4
D gene: TRBD2

CDR3 protein: CASSNRQGHTDTQYF
J gene: TRBJ2-3
V gene: TRBV7-8
D gene: TRBD1

CDR3 protein: CASSLAGGFQETQYF
J gene: TRBJ2-5
V gene: TRBV7-7
D gene: .

CDR3 protein: CATSDRTETEQYF
J gene: TRBJ2-7
V gene: TRBV24-1
D gene: .

CDR3 protein: CASSRDSQKYEQYF
J gene: TRBJ2-7
V gene: TRBV12-3/TRBV12-4
D gene: TRBD1

CDR3 protein: CASSEPRGPQHF
J gene: TRBJ1-5
V gene: TRBV12-3/TRBV12-4
D gene: .

CDR3 protein: CASSLAAPPQFF
J gene: TRBJ2-1
V gene: TRBV5-6
D gene: .

CDR3 protein: CASSWRGLAAYEQYF
J gene: TRBJ2-7
V gene: TRBV5-1
D gene: TRBD2

CDR3 protein: CSALAEDPSREQYF
J gene: TRBJ2-7
V gene: TRBV29-1
D gene: .

CDR3 protein: CASSLALTGMGEQYF
J gene: TRBJ2-7
V gene: TRBV11-2
D gene: TRBD1

CDR3 protein: CASTPLGGGSEQFF
J gene: TRBJ2-1
V gene: TRBV3-1
D gene: .

CDR3 protein: CASSPRTSKEETQYF
J gene: TRBJ2-5
V gene: TRBV7-8
D gene: TRBD2

CDR3 protein: CASSALDTGVTEAFF
J gene: TRBJ1-1
V gene: TRBV11-3
D gene: TRBD1

CDR3 protein: CASSYPGRNTIYF
J gene: TRBJ1-3
V gene: TRBV6-1
D gene: .

CDR3 protein: CASARGRADTQYF
J gene: TRBJ2-3
V gene: TRBV12-3/TRBV12-4
D gene: TRBD2

CDR3 protein: CASSMRGVDTEAFF
J gene: TRBJ1-1
V gene: TRBV9
D gene: .

CDR3 protein: CASSQGRGLGGYQETQFF
J gene: TRBJ2-1
V gene: TRBV3-1
D gene: TRBD2

CDR3 protein: CASSANGASGEQFF
J gene: TRBJ2-1
V gene: TRBV7-9
D gene: .

CDR3 protein: CSAVSYGGGGAYNEQFF
J gene: TRBJ2-1
V gene: TRBV20-1
D gene: TRBD2

CDR3 protein: CASCRGVEAYGYTF
J gene: TRBJ1-2
V gene: TRBV6-1
D gene: .

CDR3 protein: CASKEDGNYEQYF
J gene: TRBJ2-7
V gene: TRBV12-3/TRBV12-4
D gene: .

CDR3 protein: CASGRVAGGPADTQYF
J gene: TRBJ2-3
V gene: TRBV27
D gene: TRBD2

CDR3 protein: CASSLDLSQGGQPQHF
J gene: TRBJ1-5
V gene: TRBV11-3
D gene: .

CDR3 protein: CASSFIAGGPSGNEQFF
J gene: TRBJ2-1
V gene: TRBV19
D gene: TRBD2

CDR3 protein: CASSPPGLAGGPNEQYF
J gene: TRBJ2-7
V gene: TRBV18
D gene: TRBD2

CDR3 protein: CASSGDRTSYEQYF
J gene: TRBJ2-7
V gene: TRBV10-1
D gene: TRBD1

CDR3 protein: CASSKALGTGYGYTF
J gene: TRBJ1-2
V gene: TRBV5-8
D gene: TRBD1

CDR3 protein: CASSQGPDSSRNQPQHF
J gene: TRBJ1-5
V gene: TRBV3-1
D gene: .

CDR3 protein: CATSRGGADQPQHF
J gene: TRBJ1-5
V gene: TRBV15
D gene: .

CDR3 protein: CASSGTAAIGGYTF
J gene: TRBJ1-2
V gene: TRBV9
D gene: .

CDR3 protein: CASSSRRERGNEQFF
J gene: TRBJ2-1
V gene: TRBV27
D gene: .

CDR3 protein: CASSLSILGRGINSGRAYEQYF
J gene: TRBJ2-7
V gene: TRBV27
D gene: TRBD2

CDR3 protein: CASSYGTYAYEQYF
J gene: TRBJ2-7
V gene: TRBV5-6
D gene: .